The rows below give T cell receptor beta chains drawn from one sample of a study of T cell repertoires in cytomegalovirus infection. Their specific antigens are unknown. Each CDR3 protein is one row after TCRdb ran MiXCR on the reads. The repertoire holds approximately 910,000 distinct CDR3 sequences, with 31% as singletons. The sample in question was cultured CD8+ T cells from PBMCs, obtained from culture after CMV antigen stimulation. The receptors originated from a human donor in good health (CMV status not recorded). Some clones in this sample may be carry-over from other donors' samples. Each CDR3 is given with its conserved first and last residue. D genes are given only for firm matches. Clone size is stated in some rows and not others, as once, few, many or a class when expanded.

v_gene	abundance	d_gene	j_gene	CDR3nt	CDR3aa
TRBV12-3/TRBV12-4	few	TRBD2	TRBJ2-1	TGTGCCAGCAGAACTGGACTAGCGGGGAAAGATTCCATCTACAATGAGCAGTTCTTC	CASRTGLAGKDSIYNEQFF
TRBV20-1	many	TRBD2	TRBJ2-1	TGCAGTATTCTAGAGGAGGGGCGGGGGGGCCCCAGCTCCTACAATGAGCAGTTCTTC	CSILEEGRGGPSSYNEQFF
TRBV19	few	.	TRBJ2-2	TGTGCCAGTACAGGGTTGGAGATCTCGGAGCTGTTTTTT	CASTGLEISELFF
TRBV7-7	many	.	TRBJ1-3	TGTGCTAGCAGCTCCTCTACGGCTATTGGAAACACCATATATTTT	CASSSSTAIGNTIYF
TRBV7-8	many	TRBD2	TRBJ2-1	TGTGCCAGCAGTTCGTGGACTAGCGGGTACAATGAGCAGTTCTTC	CASSSWTSGYNEQFF
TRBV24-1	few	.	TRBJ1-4	TGTGCCACCATAATCTCCCCGGCCCCAGTAAAACGAAGAAATGAAAAACTGTTTTTT	CATIISPAPVKRRNEKLFF
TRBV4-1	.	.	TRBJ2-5	TGCGCCAGCAGCCGAGAAACAGGGTTCTCCAAGGCGGAGACCCAGTACTTC	CASSRETGFSKAETQYF
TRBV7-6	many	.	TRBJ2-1	TGTGCCAGCAGCTCTCCTCGTATTAATGAGCAGTTCTTC	CASSSPRINEQFF
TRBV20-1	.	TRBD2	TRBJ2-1	TGCAGTGCTAGAGATTCAGCGGGGGGCCTTAGCTCCTACAATGAGCAGTTCTTC	CSARDSAGGLSSYNEQFF
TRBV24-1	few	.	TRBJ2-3	TGTGCCACCAGTGATCCCGGGCTCAGAGAGAACACAGATACGCAGTATTTT	CATSDPGLRENTDTQYF
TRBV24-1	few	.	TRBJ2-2	TGTGCCACCAGTGATTCTGACCCGGTAAACACCGGGGAGCTGTTTTTT	CATSDSDPVNTGELFF
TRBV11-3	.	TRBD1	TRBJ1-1	TGTGCCAGCAGCTACGGGACAGGGTTGTCTGAAGCTTTCTTT	CASSYGTGLSEAFF
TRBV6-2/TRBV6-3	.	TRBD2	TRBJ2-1	TGTGCCAGCAGTTACCCACTTCACACGACTAGCGGGGGATCCCAGTTCTTC	CASSYPLHTTSGGSQFF
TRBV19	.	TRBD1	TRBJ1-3	TGTGCCAGTAGTATCGACTCGGGACAGCCTGGAAACACCATATATTTT	CASSIDSGQPGNTIYF
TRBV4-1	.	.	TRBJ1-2	TGCGCCAGCAGCCAAGATCATTCCCAACACGAGGCTCGGAGCTATGGCTACACCTTC	CASSQDHSQHEARSYGYTF
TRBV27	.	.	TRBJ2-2	TGTGCCAGCAGGTTAGGGGGAGCCGGGGAGCTGTTTTTT	CASRLGGAGELFF
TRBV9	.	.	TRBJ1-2	TGTGCCAGCAGCGTAGAAGACAGTATCTATGGCTACACCTTC	CASSVEDSIYGYTF
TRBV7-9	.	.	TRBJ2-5	TGTGCCAGCAGCGACCCGGGACTTCAAGAGACCCAGTACTTC	CASSDPGLQETQYF
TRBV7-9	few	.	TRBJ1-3	TGTGCCAGCAGCCGAGAGGTGGCGTGGGACGGAGGAAACACCATATATTTT	CASSREVAWDGGNTIYF
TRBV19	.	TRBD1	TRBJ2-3	TGTGCCAGTAGTATAAAGCAGGGGGCATCAGATACGCAGTATTTT	CASSIKQGASDTQYF
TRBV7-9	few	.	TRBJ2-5	TGTGCCAGCAGCTCCCGCCGGGGTGTACAAGAGACCCAGTACTTC	CASSSRRGVQETQYF
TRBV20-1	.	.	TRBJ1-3	TGCAGTGCTAGTATCCTTGACAGAAACTCTGGAAACACCATATATTTT	CSASILDRNSGNTIYF
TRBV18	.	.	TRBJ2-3	TGTGCCAGCTCACCAGCGAGGCTAACAGATACGCAGTATTTT	CASSPARLTDTQYF
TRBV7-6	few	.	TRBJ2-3	TGTGCCAGCAGCTTAGTAGGGGAGTACACAGATACGCAGTATTTT	CASSLVGEYTDTQYF
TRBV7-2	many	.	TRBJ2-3	TGTGCCAGCAGCTTTCTACCGACAGATACGCAGTATTTT	CASSFLPTDTQYF
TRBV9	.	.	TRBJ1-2	TGTGCCAGCAGAGAAGAGGGGGGAAATGGCTACACCTTC	CASREEGGNGYTF
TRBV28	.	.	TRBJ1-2	TGTGCCAGCAGGTTCCCGGGACAAACAGAAAACACCTTC	CASRFPGQTENTF
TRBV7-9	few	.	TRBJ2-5	TGTGCCAGCAGCCCGCCCGGGGAAGGAGAGACCCAGTACTTC	CASSPPGEGETQYF
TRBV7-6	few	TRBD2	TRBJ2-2	TGTGCCAGCAGCTTAACTAGCGGACCTTCCGGGGAGCTGTTTTTT	CASSLTSGPSGELFF
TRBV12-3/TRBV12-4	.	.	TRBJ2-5	TGTGCCAGCAGTTTACTAAGAGAGACCCAGTACTTC	CASSLLRETQYF
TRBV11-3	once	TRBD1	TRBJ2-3	TGTGCCAGCAGCTACCGGGACAGGGATACGCAGTATTTT	CASSYRDRDTQYF
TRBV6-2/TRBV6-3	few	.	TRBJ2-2	TGTGCCAGCAGTTATGGAACGAGGGAGGATTTGGCCGGGGAGCTGTTTTTT	CASSYGTREDLAGELFF
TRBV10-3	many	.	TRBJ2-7	TGTGCCATCAGTGATAGGAGGGGCGAAAACTACGAGCAGTACTTC	CAISDRRGENYEQYF
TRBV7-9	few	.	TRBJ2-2	TGTGCCAGCAGCCCGGGCCTAGGGCGGATCACCGGGGAGCTGTTTTTT	CASSPGLGRITGELFF
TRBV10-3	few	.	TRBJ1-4	TGTGCCATCAGTGAGTCCCGGGACGCAAATGAAAAACTGTTTTTT	CAISESRDANEKLFF
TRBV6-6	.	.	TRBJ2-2	TGTGCCAGCAAAGACGGGGCCGGGGAGCTGTTTTTT	CASKDGAGELFF
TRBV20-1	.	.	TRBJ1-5	TGCAGTGCTTCAAGGGGGGCCGGCCTAAGCTATCAGCCCCAGCATTTT	CSASRGAGLSYQPQHF
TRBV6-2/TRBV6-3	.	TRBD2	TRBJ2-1	TGTGCCACGGGACTAGCAGTTATGGAGGATGAGCAGTTCTTC	CATGLAVMEDEQFF
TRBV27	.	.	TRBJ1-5	TGTGCCAGCAGTTCCGCGAGTCAGCCCCAGCATTTT	CASSSASQPQHF
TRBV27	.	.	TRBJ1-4	TGTGCCAACAGCCCTCGAAGCCTTAATGAAAAACTGTTTTTT	CANSPRSLNEKLFF
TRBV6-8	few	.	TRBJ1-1	TGTGCCAGCAGGCAGGACACGGAAGGGAGGAACTTGAGGAACACTGAAGCTTTCTTT	CASRQDTEGRNLRNTEAFF
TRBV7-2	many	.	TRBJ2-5	TGTGCCAGCAGCTTAGGGGGGGCGTACCAAGAGACCCAGTACTTC	CASSLGGAYQETQYF
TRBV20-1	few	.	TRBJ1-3	TGCAGTGCTAGAGAGGGACCCCAGGGTATCAACTCTGGAAACACCATATATTTT	CSAREGPQGINSGNTIYF
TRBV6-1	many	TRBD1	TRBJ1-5	TGTGCCAGCAGTGAAGGAACAGGGGGCCTTAATCAGCCCCAGCATTTT	CASSEGTGGLNQPQHF
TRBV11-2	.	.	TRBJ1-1	TGTGCCAGCAGCGTCGGGGGGGAGGTAGCTTTCTTT	CASSVGGEVAFF
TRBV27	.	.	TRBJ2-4	TGTGCCAGCAGTTTAGGAGGGGCCGGCATTCAGTACTTC	CASSLGGAGIQYF
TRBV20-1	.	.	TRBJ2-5	TGCAGTGCTAGTAGACCGAACCAAGAGACCCAGTACTTC	CSASRPNQETQYF
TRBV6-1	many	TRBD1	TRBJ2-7	TGTGCCAGCAATTCCGGGACAGGACCGAGGGAGCAGTACTTC	CASNSGTGPREQYF
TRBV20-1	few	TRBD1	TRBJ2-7	TGCAGTGCTAGAGATCGGACAGGGTACTACGAGCAGTACTTC	CSARDRTGYYEQYF
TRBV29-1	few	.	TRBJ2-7	TGCAGCGTTGATCTGACAGATTCCTACGAGCAGTACTTC	CSVDLTDSYEQYF
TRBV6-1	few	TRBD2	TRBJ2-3	TGTGCCAGCAGTGAAGCGCCACTAGCGGGGGGTGCCGATACGCAGTATTTT	CASSEAPLAGGADTQYF
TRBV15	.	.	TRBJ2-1	TGTGCCACCAGCAGAGCGGACCCCGCCTACAATGAGCAGTTCTTC	CATSRADPAYNEQFF
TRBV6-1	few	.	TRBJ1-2	TGTGCCAGCAGGGCCCTGACAGGCTTCTATGGCTACACCTTC	CASRALTGFYGYTF
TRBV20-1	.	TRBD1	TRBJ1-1	TGCAGTGCGCCTTCCCCAGGGGGATTTTATGAAGCTTTCTTT	CSAPSPGGFYEAFF
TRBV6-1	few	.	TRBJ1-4	TGTGCCAGCAGGCGTATTTCAGCAACTAATGAAAAACTGTTTTTT	CASRRISATNEKLFF
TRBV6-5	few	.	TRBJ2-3	TGTGCCAGCAGGCCCGAGGCCCAGCGATTGGATACGCAGTATTTT	CASRPEAQRLDTQYF
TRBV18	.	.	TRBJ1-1	TGTGCCAGCTCACCACCGCGGAGGGGAACTGAAGCTTTCTTT	CASSPPRRGTEAFF
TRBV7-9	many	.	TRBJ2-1	TGTGCCAGCAGCCTCACCAGGACAGAATACTACAATGAGCAGTTCTTC	CASSLTRTEYYNEQFF
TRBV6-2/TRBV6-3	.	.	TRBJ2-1	TGTACCAGCAGTTACTCGCTGGCAGCCTACAATGAGCAGTTCTTC	CTSSYSLAAYNEQFF
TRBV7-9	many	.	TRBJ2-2	TGTGCCAGCAGCTTAAGGTTCGGGCTTAACACCGGGGAGCTGTTTTTT	CASSLRFGLNTGELFF